Below are 5 T cell receptor beta chains sequenced from a single sample in a study of prognosis after radiotherapy for stage I lung cancer. Amplicons of TCR beta CDR3 were generated from genomic DNA by two-round multiplex PCR. First-round PCR used primers specific to each TRBV and TRBJ gene. TCRdb re-called the multiplex PCR reads with MiXCR, one entry per CDR3 protein. The sample shows about 14,000 distinct CDR3 sequences, 30% of them seen only once. Sequenced material: PBMCs, taken before or after stereotactic body radiation therapy (not recorded which). The receptors here all came from a donor aged 50 or older with non-small cell lung cancer.

Many counts were recorded for this clonotype. This sequence joins TRBV20-1 and TRBJ1-1; maybe TRBD1 (6 bases). The CDR3 is 14 residues long. Trimming pared 6 bases from V and 7 bases from J, leaving 21 bases between. CDR1 is DFQATT and CDR2 is SNEGSKA in the germline V gene (reference sequence). CDR3 in DNA: TGCAGTGCGAGGGGGGGGCGGGGGCGAGGTGAAGCTTTCTTT. Amino acid sequence: CSARGGRGRGEAFF.

This clonotype is medium-sized (0.01 to 0.1%) by share. This chain joins TRBV7-9 and TRBJ2-3, with 8 bases fitting TRBD1. In germline, CDR1 is SEHNR, CDR2 FQNEAQ (reference sequence). The CDR3 length is 14 residues. The V and J ends lost 1 base and 6 bases, in that order; junction bases with no gene match: 3. The chain's CDR3 is CASSLDQGADTQYF. As DNA, the CDR3 is TGTGCCAGCAGCTTAGATCAGGGGGCGGATACGCAGTATTTT.

This clonotype is medium-sized within its sample. V is TRBV28 and J is TRBJ1-2; D is possibly TRBD1 (5 bases). The V gene's germline CDR1 is MDHEN and CDR2 SYDVKM. The V gene lost 4 bases and the J gene lost 4 bases, with 10 bases spanning the gap. The CDR3 extends over 13 amino acids. The CDR3 reads CASSYFRAYGYTF. CDR3 in DNA: TGTGCCAGCAGTTACTTCAGGGCCTATGGCTACACCTTC.

By proportion, this clonotype is medium-sized (0.01 to 0.1%). CDR3 nucleotide sequence: TGTGCCAGCAGTTTCGCAGGGTACTACGAGCAGTACTTC. Its protein product is CASSFAGYYEQYF. The chain recombines TRBV12-3 or TRBV12-4 with TRBJ2-7, with D possibly being TRBD1 (5 bases). There are 13 residues in the CDR3. Trimming pared 3 bases from V and 3 bases from J, leaving 9 bases between.

In its sample, this clonotype was seen many times. J is TRBJ2-1 and V is TRBV5-6; weak D call: TRBD2 (6 bases). The V and J ends lost 1 base and 11 bases respectively, with 16 bases between them. Germline values: CDR1 SGHDT, CDR2 YYEEEE. This CDR3 is 14 amino acids long. The chain's CDR3 is CASSLRAARDKQFF. The CDR3 bases are TGTGCCAGCAGCTTGAGGGCTGCGCGGGATAAGCAGTTCTTC.